A single sample is the source of the 17 T cell receptor beta chains below, sequenced in a study of T cells in Graves' hyperthyroidism and ophthalmopathy. It was RNA transcripts that yielded the amplified TCR beta CDR3 regions. First-round RT-PCR targeting the TCR CDR3 was performed with the HTBI primer set. TCRdb reprocessed the multiplex PCR reads with MiXCR, giving one entry per CDR3 protein. Seen here are under 650,000 distinct CDR3 sequences, 15% to 20% observed once, and the top ten hold approximately 3.8%. What was sequenced was blood. The receptors here all came from a woman aged 25-40 years with Graves' hyperthyroidism.

Turning to this clonotype: A much larger clone sits a single nucleotide away, making a read error possible. V usage is TRBV27 and J usage is TRBJ1-1; D uncertain. The CDR3 contains 15 residues. V was trimmed by 4 bases and J by 0 bases, leaving 12 bases between them. Germline CDR1 reads MNHEY; CDR2 reads SMNVEV (reference sequence). The CDR3 sequence is CASSSLFRLNTEAFF. DNA for the CDR3: TGTGCCAGCAGTTCCCTCTTTAGGTTGAACACTGAAGCTTTCTTT.

The chain uses TRBV28 and TRBJ2-7; D is perhaps TRBD1 (6 bases). CDR3 length equals 13 residues. Germline CDR1 and CDR2: MDHEN and SYDVKM. Trimming left V 8 bases short and J 0 bases short, with 11 bases between. This CDR3 is CASLDSFSYEQYF. The DNA of the CDR3 is TGTGCCAGCCTGGACAGTTTCTCCTACGAGCAGTACTTC.

A few counts support this clonotype. The V and J genes are TRBV6-5 and TRBJ2-7; 9 bases match TRBD1. V gave up 2 bases and J gave up 6 bases; unmatched junction bases: 14. The germline V gene has CDR1 MNHEY and CDR2 SVGAGI. The CDR3 totals 17 residues. CDR3 region: CASSYGFLRDRDREQYF. CDR3 nucleotide sequence: TGTGCCAGCAGTTACGGATTTCTCCGGGACAGGGATCGCGAGCAGTACTTC.

The chain employs TRBV13 and TRBJ2-3; TRBD2 matches 14 bases. The CDR3 spans 17 residues. The V gene's germline CDR1 is PRHDT and CDR2 FYEKMQ (reference sequence). The trim removed 4 bases at V and 2 bases at J, leaving 5 bases unmatched. For the CDR3, the DNA is TGTGCCAGCAGCTCTTGGACTAGCGGGAGGAACACAGATACGCAGTATTTT. Its protein is CASSSWTSGRNTDTQYF.

V is TRBV24-1 and J is TRBJ2-1; 14 bases are a match to TRBD2. The CDR3 spans 16 residues. CDR1 is KGHDR and CDR2 is SFDVKD in the germline V gene. Trimming removed 3 bases from V and 10 bases from J; junction bases left unmatched: 7. The CDR3 reads CATSDGTSGRVKEQFF. Written as DNA, the CDR3 is TGTGCCACCAGTGATGGGACTAGCGGGAGAGTAAAAGAGCAGTTCTTC.

J is TRBJ2-1 and V is TRBV30; perhaps TRBD2 as D (6 bases). V lost 2 bases and J 9 bases, leaving 11 bases between the germline ends. Germline-derived CDR1 and CDR2 are GTSNPN and SVGIG (reference sequence). The CDR3 is 12 amino acids. In nucleotides, the CDR3 is TGTGCCTGGAGTTTGACTAGTACTGAGCAGTTCTTC. Its protein is CAWSLTSTEQFF. Filled out from reference TRBV30 and TRBJ2-1, the complete variable domain reads SQTIHQWPATLVQPVGSPLSLECTVEGTSNPNLYWYRQAAGRGLQLLFYSVGIGQISSEVPQNLSASRPQDRQFILSSKKLLLSDSGFYLCAWSLTSTEQFFGPGTRLTVL.

The sample holds a few counts of this clonotype. The chain has TRBV29-1 and TRBJ2-1; the D is unclear. Germline CDR1 and CDR2: SQVTM and ANQGSEA. Trimming left V 4 bases short and J 10 bases short, with 14 bases between. The CDR3 is 12 residues long. In DNA form, the CDR3 reads TGCAGCGTTGTAGGTGGACCAGCGGAGCAGTTCTTC. Its translation is CSVVGGPAEQFF.

This clonotype has ten or more counts. V and J are TRBV27 and TRBJ1-2, with 9 nucleotides matching TRBD1. This CDR3 comprises 15 residues. Germline V gene lookup returns CDR1 MNHEY and CDR2 SMNVEV (reference sequence). The ends lost 6 bases at V and 1 base at J; junction bases unmatched: 6. The CDR3 sequence: CASRTGQGLNYGYTF. For the CDR3, the DNA is TGTGCCAGCAGGACTGGACAGGGGCTTAACTATGGCTACACCTTC.

This clonotype came up a few times. This CDR3 is CAIGRQVSYEQYF. The CDR3 coding sequence is TGTGCCATCGGCAGGCAGGTCTCCTACGAGCAGTACTTC. The V and J genes are TRBV2 and TRBJ2-7, with D uncertain. This CDR3 is 13 amino acids long. The V gene's germline CDR1 is SNHLY and CDR2 FYNNEI. Trimming took 10 bases from V and 0 from J, leaving 13 bases between them.

Notes on this clonotype: A read error is possible here, since a much larger clone lies one base away. The genes are TRBV20-1 and TRBJ1-1; D gene uncertain. V lost 6 bases, J lost 1 base, and 12 bases lay in between. Looked up from germline, CDR1 is DFQATT and CDR2 is SNEGSKA (reference sequence). This CDR3 contains 13 residues. The CDR3 DNA sequence: TGCAGTGCCGTAGATGGGCCGAACACTGAAGCTTTCTTT. Its translation is CSAVDGPNTEAFF.

J is TRBJ2-3 and V is TRBV5-6; 8 bases are a match to TRBD2. After removal of 4 bases from V and 2 bases from J, the junction contained 12 bases not matched to a gene. Germline V gene sequence: CDR1 SGHDT, CDR2 YYEEEE. CDR3 length: 17 residues. DNA of the CDR3: TGTGCCAGCAGCCCGACCCTTAGGACTAGCCCCACAGATACGCAGTATTTT. It encodes CASSPTLRTSPTDTQYF.

This clonotype was recorded at least ten times. The rearrangement joins TRBV5-1 to TRBJ2-1; TRBD2 agrees at 11 bases. The junction had 3 bases not matched to a gene; V was cut back by 1 base and J by 9 bases. The length of the CDR3 is 14 residues. CDR1 and CDR2 (germline): SGHRS, YFSETQ. CDR3 DNA: TGCGCCAGCAGCTTGACTAGCGGGAGTGGTGAGCAGTTCTTC. This codes for CASSLTSGSGEQFF.

This rearrangement joins TRBV7-8 to TRBJ1-6; D ambiguous. From germline, CDR1 is SGHVS and CDR2 FQNEAQ. Trimming took 4 bases from V and 7 from J, leaving 23 bases between them. The CDR3 runs to 18 residues. CDR3 coding DNA: TGTGCCAGCAGCTCAAACCTTAGCGGCGGATCATTAAATTCACCCCTCCACTTT. Its translation: CASSSNLSGGSLNSPLHF.

This clonotype appeared a few times. CDR3 bases: TGTGCCAGCAGTGTAAGCGGGAGGGCAACGTGGCCTAACACCGGGGAGCTGTTTTTT. It codes for CASSVSGRATWPNTGELFF. The rearrangement joins TRBV2 to TRBJ2-2, with 10 bases matching TRBD2. The ends lost 4 bases at V and 2 bases at J; junction bases unmatched: 13. The CDR3 is 19 amino acids. Germline CDR1 reads SNHLY; CDR2 reads FYNNEI.

The chain uses TRBV2 and TRBJ1-4, with TRBD1 matching over 8 bases. The V segment lost 10 bases and the J segment 7 bases; nucleotides outside the gene matches: 11. The CDR3 consists of 14 residues. Germline-derived CDR1 and CDR2 are SNHLY and FYNNEI. The CDR3 region is CANTLQGEGEKLFF. Here the CDR3 DNA reads TGTGCCAACACCTTACAGGGGGAGGGTGAAAAACTGTTTTTT.

This chain uses TRBV5-4 with TRBJ1-3; 7 bases agree with TRBD1. The CDR3 loop spans 14 amino acids. V lost 2 bases and J lost 5; bases outside the gene matches: 4. The germline V gene has CDR1 SGHNT and CDR2 YYREEE (reference sequence). The CDR3 DNA is TGTGCCAGCAGCTTCAGGGGGAATCGAAACACCATATATTTT. This translates into CASSFRGNRNTIYF. The full variable domain, in which reference TRBV5-4 and TRBJ1-3 provide the parts outside the CDR3, is ETGVTQSPTHLIKTRGQQVTLRCSSQSGHNTVSWYQQALGQGPQFIFQYYREEENGRGNFPPRFSGLQFPNYSSELNVNALELDDSALYLCASSFRGNRNTIYFGEGSWLTVV.

The DNA for the CDR3 is TGCAGTGCCGTCGGACTAGCGGGAGGTGGTAGCTCCTACAATGAGCAGTTCTTC. Translation: CSAVGLAGGGSSYNEQFF. This chain connects TRBV20-1 to TRBJ2-1; 14 nucleotides agree with TRBD2. Looked up from germline, CDR1 is DFQATT and CDR2 is SNEGSKA (reference sequence). The CDR3 is made up of 18 amino acids. The V segment lost 6 bases and the J segment 0 bases; nucleotides outside the gene matches: 10.